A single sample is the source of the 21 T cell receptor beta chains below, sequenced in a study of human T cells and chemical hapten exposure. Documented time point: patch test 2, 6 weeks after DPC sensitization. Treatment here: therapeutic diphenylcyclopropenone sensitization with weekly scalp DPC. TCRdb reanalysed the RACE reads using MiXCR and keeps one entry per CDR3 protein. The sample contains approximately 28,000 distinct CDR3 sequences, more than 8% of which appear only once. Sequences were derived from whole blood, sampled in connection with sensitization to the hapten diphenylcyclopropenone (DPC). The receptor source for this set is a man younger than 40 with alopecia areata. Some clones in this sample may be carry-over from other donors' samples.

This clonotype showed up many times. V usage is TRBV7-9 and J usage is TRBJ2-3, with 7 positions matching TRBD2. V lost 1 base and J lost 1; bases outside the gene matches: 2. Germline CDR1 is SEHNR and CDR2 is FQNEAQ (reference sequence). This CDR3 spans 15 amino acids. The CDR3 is CASSLESGGTDTQYF. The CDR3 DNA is TGTGCCAGCAGCTTAGAAAGCGGGGGCACAGATACGCAGTATTTT.

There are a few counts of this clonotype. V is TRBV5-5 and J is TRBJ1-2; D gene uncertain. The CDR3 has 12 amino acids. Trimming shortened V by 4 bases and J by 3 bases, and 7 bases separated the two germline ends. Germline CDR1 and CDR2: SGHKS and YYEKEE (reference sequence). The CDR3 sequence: CASSIPDYGYTF. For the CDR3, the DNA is TGTGCCAGCAGCATACCAGACTATGGCTACACCTTC.

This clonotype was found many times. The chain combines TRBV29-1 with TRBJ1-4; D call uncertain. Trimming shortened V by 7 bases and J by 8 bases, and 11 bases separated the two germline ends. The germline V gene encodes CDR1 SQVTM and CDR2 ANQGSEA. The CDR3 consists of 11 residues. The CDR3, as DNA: TGCAGCGCCGGCCGGGAGGAAAAACTGTTTTTT. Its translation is CSAGREEKLFF.

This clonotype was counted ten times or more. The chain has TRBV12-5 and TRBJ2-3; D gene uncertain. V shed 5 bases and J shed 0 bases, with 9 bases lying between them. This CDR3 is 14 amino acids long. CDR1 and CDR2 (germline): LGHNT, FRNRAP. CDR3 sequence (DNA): TGTGCTAGTGGTGCATCCTCTAGCACAGATACGCAGTATTTT. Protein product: CASGASSSTDTQYF.

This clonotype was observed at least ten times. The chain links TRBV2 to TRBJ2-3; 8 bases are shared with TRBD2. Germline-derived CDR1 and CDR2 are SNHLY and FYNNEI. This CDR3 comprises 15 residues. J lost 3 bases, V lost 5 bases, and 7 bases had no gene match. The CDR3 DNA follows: TGTGCCAGCAGTTCGGGACTAGGGCCAACAGATACGCAGTATTTT. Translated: CASSSGLGPTDTQYF.

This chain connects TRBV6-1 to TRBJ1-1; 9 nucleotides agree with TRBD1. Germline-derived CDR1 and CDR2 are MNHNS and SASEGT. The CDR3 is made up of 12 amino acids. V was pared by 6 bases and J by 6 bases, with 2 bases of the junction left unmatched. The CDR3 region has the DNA TGTGCCAGCAGAGACAGGGGGTCTGAAGCTTTCTTT. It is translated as CASRDRGSEAFF.

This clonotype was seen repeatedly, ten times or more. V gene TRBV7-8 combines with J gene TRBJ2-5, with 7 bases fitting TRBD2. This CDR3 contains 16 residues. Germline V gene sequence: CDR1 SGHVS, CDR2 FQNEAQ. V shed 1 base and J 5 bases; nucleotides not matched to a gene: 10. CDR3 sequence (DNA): TGTGCCAGCAGCTTAGAAGGGCGGGAGCTTCAGGAGACCCAGTACTTC. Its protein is CASSLEGRELQETQYF.

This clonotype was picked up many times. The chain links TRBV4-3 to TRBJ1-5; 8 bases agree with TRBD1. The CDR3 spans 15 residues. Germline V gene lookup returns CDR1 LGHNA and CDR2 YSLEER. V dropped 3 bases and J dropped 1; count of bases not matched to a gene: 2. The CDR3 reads CASSQYRGSNQPQHF. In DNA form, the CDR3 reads TGCGCCAGCAGCCAGTACAGGGGGAGCAATCAGCCCCAGCATTTT.

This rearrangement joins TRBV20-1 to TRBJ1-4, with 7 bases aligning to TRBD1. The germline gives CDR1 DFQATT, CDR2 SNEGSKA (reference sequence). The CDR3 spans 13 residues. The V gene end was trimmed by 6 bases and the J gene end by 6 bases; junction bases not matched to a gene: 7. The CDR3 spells CSANRDSDEKLFF. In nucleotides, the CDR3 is TGCAGTGCAAACCGGGACAGCGATGAAAAACTGTTTTTT.

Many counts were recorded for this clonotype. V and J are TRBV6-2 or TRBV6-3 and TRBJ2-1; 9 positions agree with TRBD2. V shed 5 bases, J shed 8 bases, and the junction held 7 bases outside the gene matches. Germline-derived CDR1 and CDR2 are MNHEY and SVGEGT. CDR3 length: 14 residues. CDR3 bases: TGTGCCAGCAGTCCGGAGCGGGAGGTGGATGAGCAGTTCTTC. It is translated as CASSPEREVDEQFF.

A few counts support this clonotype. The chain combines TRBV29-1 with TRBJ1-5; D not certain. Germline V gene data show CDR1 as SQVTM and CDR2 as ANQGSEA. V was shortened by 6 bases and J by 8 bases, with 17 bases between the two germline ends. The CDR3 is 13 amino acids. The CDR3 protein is CSVADIRGEPQHF. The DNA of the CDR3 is TGCAGCGTCGCTGACATCCGCGGGGAGCCCCAGCATTTT.

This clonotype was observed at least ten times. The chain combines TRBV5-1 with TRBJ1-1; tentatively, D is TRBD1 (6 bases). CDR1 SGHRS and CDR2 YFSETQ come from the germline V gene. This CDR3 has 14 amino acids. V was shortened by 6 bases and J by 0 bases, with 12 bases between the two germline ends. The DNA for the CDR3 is TGCGCCAGCATGGAGGGGGTTATGAACACTGAAGCTTTCTTT. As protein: CASMEGVMNTEAFF.

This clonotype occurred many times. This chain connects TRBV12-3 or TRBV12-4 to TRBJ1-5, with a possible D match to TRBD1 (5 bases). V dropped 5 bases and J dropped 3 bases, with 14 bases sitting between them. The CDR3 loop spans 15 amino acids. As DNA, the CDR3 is TGTGCCAGCAGTGTGTACAGGAACCTCAATCAGCCCCAGCATTTT. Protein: CASSVYRNLNQPQHF.

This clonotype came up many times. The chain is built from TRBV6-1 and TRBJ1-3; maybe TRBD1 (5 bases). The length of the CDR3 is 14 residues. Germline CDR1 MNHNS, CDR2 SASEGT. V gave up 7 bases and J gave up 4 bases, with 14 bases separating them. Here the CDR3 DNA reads TGTGCCAGCACCTCCCGGGGGGACGGAAACACCATATATTTT. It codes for CASTSRGDGNTIYF.

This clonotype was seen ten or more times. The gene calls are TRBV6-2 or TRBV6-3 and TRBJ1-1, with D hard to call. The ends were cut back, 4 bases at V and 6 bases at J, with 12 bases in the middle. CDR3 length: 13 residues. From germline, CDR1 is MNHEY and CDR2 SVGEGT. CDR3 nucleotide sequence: TGTGCCAGCAGTTGGTTTGTTAGAGCTGAAGCTTTCTTT. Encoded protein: CASSWFVRAEAFF.

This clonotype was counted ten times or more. The CDR3 coding sequence is TGTGCCAGCAGCCCTGGGGCGGGGGCCGTGAACACTGAAGCTTTCTTT. Translating it yields CASSPGAGAVNTEAFF. This chain connects TRBV6-2 or TRBV6-3 to TRBJ1-1; D is perhaps TRBD1 (6 bases). The CDR3 sequence is 16 residues long. Germline values: CDR1 MNHEY, CDR2 SVGEGT. The V and J ends lost 6 bases and 0 bases respectively, with 17 bases between them.

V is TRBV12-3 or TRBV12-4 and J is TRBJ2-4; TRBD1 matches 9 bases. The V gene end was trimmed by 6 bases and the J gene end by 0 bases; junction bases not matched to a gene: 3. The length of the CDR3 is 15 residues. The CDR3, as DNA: TGTGCCAGCAGGGGGACAGGGACAGCCAAAAACATTCAGTACTTC. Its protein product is CASRGTGTAKNIQYF.

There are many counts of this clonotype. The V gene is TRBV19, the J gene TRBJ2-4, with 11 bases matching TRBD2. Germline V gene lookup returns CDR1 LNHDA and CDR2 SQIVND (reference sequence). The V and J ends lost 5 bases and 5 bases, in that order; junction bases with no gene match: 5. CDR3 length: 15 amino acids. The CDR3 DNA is TGTGCCAGTAGTGCTCTAGCGGGAGGTGAAAACATTCAGTACTTC. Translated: CASSALAGGENIQYF.

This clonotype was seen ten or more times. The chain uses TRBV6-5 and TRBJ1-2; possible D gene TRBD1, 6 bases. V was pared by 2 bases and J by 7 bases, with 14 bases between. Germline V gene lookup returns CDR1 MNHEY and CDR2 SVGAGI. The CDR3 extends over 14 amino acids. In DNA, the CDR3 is TGTGCCAGCAGTTACCGGACTGACAGGTCTGGCTACACCTTC. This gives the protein CASSYRTDRSGYTF.

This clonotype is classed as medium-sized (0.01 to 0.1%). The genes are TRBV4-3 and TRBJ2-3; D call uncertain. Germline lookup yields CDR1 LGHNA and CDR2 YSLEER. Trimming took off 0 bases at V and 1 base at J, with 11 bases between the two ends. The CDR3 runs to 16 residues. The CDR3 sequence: CASSQDGLEGTDTQYF. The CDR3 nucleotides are TGCGCCAGCAGCCAAGATGGGCTGGAAGGCACAGATACGCAGTATTTT.

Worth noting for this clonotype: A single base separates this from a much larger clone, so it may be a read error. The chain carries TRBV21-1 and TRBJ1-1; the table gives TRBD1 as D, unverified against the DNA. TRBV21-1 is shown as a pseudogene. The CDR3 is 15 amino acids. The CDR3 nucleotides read TGTGCCAGCAGCAAAGATCCAGGGGGAGGCACTGAAGCTTTCTTT. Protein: CASSKDPGGGTEAFF.